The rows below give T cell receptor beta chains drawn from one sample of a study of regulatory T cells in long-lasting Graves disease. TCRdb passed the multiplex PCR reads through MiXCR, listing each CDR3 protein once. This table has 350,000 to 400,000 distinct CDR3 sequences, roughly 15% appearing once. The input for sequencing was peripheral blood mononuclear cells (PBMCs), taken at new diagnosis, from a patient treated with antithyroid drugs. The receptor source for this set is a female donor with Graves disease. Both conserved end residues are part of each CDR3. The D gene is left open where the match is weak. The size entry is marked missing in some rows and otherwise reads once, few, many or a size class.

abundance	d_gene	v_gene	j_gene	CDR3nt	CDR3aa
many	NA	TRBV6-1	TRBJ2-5	TGTGCCAGCAGTGACCATTCTACGGAGACCCAGTACTTC	CASSDHSTETQYF
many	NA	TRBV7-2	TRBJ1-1	TGTGCCAGCAGCGGCCTGAGGGAGCAACCAAAAGAAGCTTTCTTT	CASSGLREQPKEAFF
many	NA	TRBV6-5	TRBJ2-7	TGTGCCAGCAGTTCCGTGGTGTTGGGAGCGGGTCTTTCCTACGAGCAGTACTTC	CASSSVVLGAGLSYEQYF
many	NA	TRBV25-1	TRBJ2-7	TGTGCCAGCAGTGAGTATGGGGGGTCAATCTACGAGCAGTACTTC	CASSEYGGSIYEQYF
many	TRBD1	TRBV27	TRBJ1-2	TGTGCCAGCAGTAGCGACAGGGGGCCCTATGGCTACACCTTC	CASSSDRGPYGYTF
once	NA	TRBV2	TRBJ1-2	TGTGCCAGCAATCAGGGAGGCTATGGCTACACCTTC	CASNQGGYGYTF
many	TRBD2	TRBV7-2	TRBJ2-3	TGTGCCAGCAGCTTAGCGGGTTCTAGCGGGAGGGTGGATACGCAGTATTTT	CASSLAGSSGRVDTQYF
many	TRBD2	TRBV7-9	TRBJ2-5	TGTGCCAGCAGCTTATGGGGAGGGGAGACCCAGTACTTC	CASSLWGGETQYF
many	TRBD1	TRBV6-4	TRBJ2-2	TGTGCCAGCAGTTGGACAGGGAGCCCCGGGGAGCTGTTTTTT	CASSWTGSPGELFF
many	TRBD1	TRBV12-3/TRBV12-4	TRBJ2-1	TGTGCCAGCAGTCCTACAGGGGGGAGTGGCAATGAGCAGTTCTTC	CASSPTGGSGNEQFF
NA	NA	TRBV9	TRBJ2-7	TGTGCCAGCAGCGTAGTAGGAGAGGGTCAGCAGTACTTC	CASSVVGEGQQYF
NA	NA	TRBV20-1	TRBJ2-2	TGCAGTGCTTCCCTTTCACGGGGACGGGCGAACACCGGGGAGCTGTTTTTT	CSASLSRGRANTGELFF
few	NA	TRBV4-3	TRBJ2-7	TGCGCCAGCACCCGATACCTAGGAGGCGCCTACGAGCAGTACTTC	CASTRYLGGAYEQYF
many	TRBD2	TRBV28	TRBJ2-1	TGTGCCAGCAGCCCTCACCGGACTAGCGGAGAGGAGCAGTTCTTC	CASSPHRTSGEEQFF
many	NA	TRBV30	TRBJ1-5	TGTGCCTGGGGTAGGGCGCCAAGCCAGCCCCAGCATTTT	CAWGRAPSQPQHF
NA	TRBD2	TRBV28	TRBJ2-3	TGTGCCAGCAGTTCGCCCCCAGCGGGGGGGCGTTCGGATACGCAGTATTTT	CASSSPPAGGRSDTQYF
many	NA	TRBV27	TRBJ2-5	TGTGCCAGCAGCCGAAAGGGGGGAGGGGAGACCCAGTACTTC	CASSRKGGGETQYF
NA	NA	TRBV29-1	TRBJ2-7	TGCAGCGTTGTAGGGCAGGGAGAGTCCTACGAGCAGTACTTC	CSVVGQGESYEQYF
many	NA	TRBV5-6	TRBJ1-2	TGTGCCAGCAGCGGCCCCCGTGTGGGGGAGGGCTACACCTTC	CASSGPRVGEGYTF
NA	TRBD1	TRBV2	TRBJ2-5	TGTGCCAGCAGTATCTACAGGGGAGAGACCCAGTACTTC	CASSIYRGETQYF
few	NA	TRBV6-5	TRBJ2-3	TGTGCCAGCAGTTACAGTCGGAGCCCAGATACGCAGTATTTT	CASSYSRSPDTQYF
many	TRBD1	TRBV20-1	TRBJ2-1	TGCAGTGCGGTAGGGACAGGAGGGCATGAGCAGTTCTTC	CSAVGTGGHEQFF
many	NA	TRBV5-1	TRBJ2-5	TGCGCCAGCAGCTTGTTTCCTAGCGTCCAAGAGACCCAGTACTTC	CASSLFPSVQETQYF
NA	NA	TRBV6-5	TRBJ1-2	TGTGCCAGCAGTTGGGGGGGAGAAGGCTACACCTTC	CASSWGGEGYTF
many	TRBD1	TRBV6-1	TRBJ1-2	TGTGCCAGCAGCCCCGGACAGGGGCAAGGAAACTATGGCTACACCTTC	CASSPGQGQGNYGYTF
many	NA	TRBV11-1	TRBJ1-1	TGTGCCAGCAGCTTATCAGGCGCCCTTAACACTGAAGCTTTCTTT	CASSLSGALNTEAFF
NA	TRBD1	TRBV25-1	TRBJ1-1	TGTGCCAGCAGCGGACAGGGACTTCTCACTGAAGCTTTCTTT	CASSGQGLLTEAFF
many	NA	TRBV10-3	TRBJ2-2	TGTGCCATCGAAGGAGTGAACACCGGGGAGCTGTTTTTT	CAIEGVNTGELFF
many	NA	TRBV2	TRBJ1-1	TGTGCCAGCAGCGCAGGGGAGGGCACTGAAGCTTTCTTT	CASSAGEGTEAFF
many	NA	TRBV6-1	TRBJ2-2	TGTGCCAGCGGTCTCGCAGGGGCCGGGGAGCTGTTTTTT	CASGLAGAGELFF
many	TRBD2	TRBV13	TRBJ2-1	TGTGCCAGCAGCTTAGGCTCGAGACTAGCGGGATCCCCCGACTCCTACAATGAGCAGTTCTTC	CASSLGSRLAGSPDSYNEQFF
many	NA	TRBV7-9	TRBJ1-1	TGTGCCAGCAGCTTGGCGTCGAATGAAGCTTTCTTT	CASSLASNEAFF
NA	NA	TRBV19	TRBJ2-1	TGTGCCAGTAGTGGTAGACAGCCCTACAATGAGCAGTTCTTC	CASSGRQPYNEQFF
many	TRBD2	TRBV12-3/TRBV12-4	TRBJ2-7	TGTGCCAGCAGCACCAGCGGGGCGACCTACGAGCAGTACTTC	CASSTSGATYEQYF
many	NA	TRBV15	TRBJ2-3	TGTGCCACCAGCAGAGATAGGTGGGAAGCTAGCACAGATACGCAGTATTTT	CATSRDRWEASTDTQYF
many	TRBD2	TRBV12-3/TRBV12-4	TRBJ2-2	TGTGCCAGCAGTTTAGGGCTAGCGGTCACCGGGGAGCTGTTTTTT	CASSLGLAVTGELFF
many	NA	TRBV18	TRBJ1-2	TGTGCCAGCTCACCAGGGCAGGACTATGGCTACACCTTC	CASSPGQDYGYTF
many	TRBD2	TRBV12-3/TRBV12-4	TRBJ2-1	TGTGCCAGCAGTAGCGGGGTGGATGAGCAGTTCTTC	CASSSGVDEQFF
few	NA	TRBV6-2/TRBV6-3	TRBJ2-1	TGTGCCAGCAGTTACTCGGGGGGGCGGTACAATGAGCAGTTCTTC	CASSYSGGRYNEQFF
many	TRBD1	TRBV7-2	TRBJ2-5	TGTGCCAGCAGTGGTGGGGACAGGGCTTTGGGAGAGACCCAGTACTTC	CASSGGDRALGETQYF
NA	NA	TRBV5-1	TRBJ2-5	TGCGCCAGCAGCACCGGGGGACAGCAAGAGACCCAGTACTTC	CASSTGGQQETQYF
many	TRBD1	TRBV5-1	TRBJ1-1	TGCGCCAGCACCCGGGACAGTAACACTGAAGCTTTCTTT	CASTRDSNTEAFF
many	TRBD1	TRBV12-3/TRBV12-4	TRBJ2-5	TGTGCCAGCTCACCGACAGGGTCGGGGGAGACCCAGTACTTC	CASSPTGSGETQYF
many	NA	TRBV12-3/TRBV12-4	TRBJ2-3	TGTGCCAGCAGTTTAGCGGGGGGATCCACAGATACGCAGTATTTT	CASSLAGGSTDTQYF
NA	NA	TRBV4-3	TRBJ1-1	TGCGCCAGCAGCCAAGGGTCCGGGGTAAGTGAAGCTTTCTTT	CASSQGSGVSEAFF
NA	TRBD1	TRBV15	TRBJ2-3	TGTGCCACCAGCAGCGCGGGACAGGGTGCCGCAGATACGCAGTATTTT	CATSSAGQGAADTQYF
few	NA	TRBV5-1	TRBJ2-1	TGCGCCAGCAGCTTGGTAGCGATCTCCTACAATGAGCAGTTCTTC	CASSLVAISYNEQFF